The 20 T cell receptor beta chains below were found in one sample sequenced in a study of blood T cell repertoires in COVID-19. Repertoires were generated with immunoSEQ multiplex PCR, while TCRdb's copy carries only in-frame clones and drops some. Of about 160,000 clones in the sample, 85% to 90% are singletons; the top ten hold about 6.6%. Sequenced sample: PBMCs or T cells enriched from blood (not recorded which). The receptors stem from a woman aged 45 to 65 who had recovered from COVID-19.

The rearrangement links TRBV24-1 to TRBJ2-4, with 10 bases lining up with TRBD2. The V gene's germline CDR1 is KGHDR and CDR2 SFDVKD. The CDR3 consists of 22 residues. Trimming removed 0 bases from V and 0 bases from J; junction bases left unmatched: 16. In DNA form, the CDR3 reads TGTGCCACCAGTGATTTGTTTGATCCGGGTAGCGGGGGGCCCCTAGCCAAAAACATTCAGTACTTC. Its protein product is CATSDLFDPGSGGPLAKNIQYF.

This clone was counted at least ten times. The chain employs TRBV7-3 and TRBJ2-1; 10 bases agree with TRBD2. CDR1 SGHTA and CDR2 FQGTGA come from the germline V gene. After removal of 5 bases from V and 0 bases from J, the junction contained 13 bases not matched to a gene. This CDR3 comprises 19 residues. In nucleotides, the CDR3 is TGTGCCAGCAGCATCTTAGCGGGGGGTCCGCCTAGCTCCTACAATGAGCAGTTCTTC. Translation: CASSILAGGPPSSYNEQFF. Full variable domain (rest looked up from reference TRBV7-3 and TRBJ2-1): GAGVSQTPSNKVTEKGKYVELRCDPISGHTALYWYRQSLGQGPEFLIYFQGTGAADDSGLPNDRFFAVRPEGSVSTLKIQRTERGDSAVYLCASSILAGGPPSSYNEQFFGPGTRLTVL.

The chain joins TRBV19 to TRBJ2-7, with a weak D call TRBD2 (5 bases). Looked up from germline, CDR1 is LNHDA and CDR2 is SQIVND (reference sequence). The CDR3 loop spans 13 amino acids. V lost 7 bases to trimming and J lost 4 bases, with 14 bases between them. In DNA form, the CDR3 reads TGTGCCAGTACTGGAGGTGATACGTACGAGCAGTACTTC. It is translated as CASTGGDTYEQYF.

The chain links TRBV5-1 to TRBJ2-1; 9 bases map to TRBD1. CDR3 length equals 17 residues. Germline V gene sequence: CDR1 SGHRS, CDR2 YFSETQ. J lost 7 bases, V lost 3 bases, and 14 bases had no gene match. CDR3: CASSSDRGVISVNEQFF. CDR3 nucleotides: TGCGCCAGCAGCTCTGACAGGGGGGTGATTAGTGTAAATGAGCAGTTCTTC.

The rearrangement links TRBV7-9 to TRBJ2-1, with D possibly matching TRBD1 (6 bases). CDR1 is SEHNR, CDR2 FQNEAQ, per germline (reference sequence). Trimming left V 3 bases short and J 4 bases short, with 10 bases between. There are 14 residues in the CDR3. This CDR3 is CASSFEGVYNEQFF. CDR3 nucleotides: TGTGCCAGCAGCTTTGAGGGGGTATACAATGAGCAGTTCTTC.

The chain is built from TRBV19 and TRBJ2-5, with D hard to call. CDR3 length: 12 residues. Trimming removed 3 bases from V and 7 bases from J, with 9 bases in between. Germline CDR1 reads LNHDA; CDR2 reads SQIVND (reference sequence). CDR3 protein: CASSITSGTQYF. The CDR3 DNA is TGTGCCAGTAGTATCACCTCGGGGACCCAGTACTTC.

The chain recombines TRBV18 with TRBJ2-3, with a tentative D call TRBD1 (5 bases). V was pared by 6 bases and J by 2 bases, with 18 bases between. The CDR3 is made up of 16 amino acids. CDR1 and CDR2 from the germline V gene are KGHSH and LQKENI. CDR3 sequence reads: CASSPLGHSATDTQYF. DNA of the CDR3: TGTGCCAGCTCCCCTCTAGGACACTCGGCCACAGATACGCAGTATTTT.

This clone was observed a single time. The J gene is TRBJ2-2, the V gene TRBV2; TRBD2 is a possible D gene (6 bases). Germline CDR1 is SNHLY and CDR2 is FYNNEI. V dropped 11 bases and J dropped 0 bases, with 13 bases sitting between them. The CDR3 covers 14 residues. Here the CDR3 reads CAGARLANTGELFF. The CDR3 DNA reads TGTGCCGGGGCCCGACTAGCGAACACCGGGGAGCTGTTTTTT.

The V gene is TRBV11-3, the J gene TRBJ2-2; 9 nucleotides line up with TRBD1. The CDR3 covers 14 residues. CDR1 is SGHNT, CDR2 YENEEA, per germline. Trimming took 3 bases from V and 8 from J; bases not matched to a gene: 4. The CDR3 region has the DNA TGTGCCAGCAGCTTGGGACAGGGAGGAGGGGAGCTGTTTTTT. Its protein product is CASSLGQGGGELFF. Combining the CDR3 with reference TRBV11-3 and TRBJ2-2 gives the whole variable domain EAGVVQSPRYKIIEKKQPVAFWCNPISGHNTLYWYLQNLGQGPELLIRYENEEAVDDSQLPKDRFSAERLKGVDSTLKIQPAELGDSAVYLCASSLGQGGGELFFGEGSRLTVL.

This sequence joins TRBV18 and TRBJ1-1; D is ambiguous. Trimming removed 2 bases from V and 1 base from J, with 8 bases in between. This CDR3 is 14 amino acids long. Germline lookup yields CDR1 KGHSH and CDR2 LQKENI. The CDR3 loop is CASSPTRRNTEAFF. CDR3 in DNA: TGTGCCAGCTCACCAACTCGAAGGAACACTGAAGCTTTCTTT.

The rearrangement links TRBV30 to TRBJ1-1; D unresolved. CDR3 size: 11 residues. The V and J ends lost 5 bases and 1 base respectively, with 5 bases between them. In germline, CDR1 is GTSNPN, CDR2 SVGIG (reference sequence). CDR3 bases: TGTGCCTGGGGACGGAACACTGAAGCTTTCTTT. It encodes CAWGRNTEAFF.

The sample holds a few counts of this clone. The V and J genes are TRBV7-9 and TRBJ1-4, with 10 bases aligning to TRBD1. Germline assignment: CDR1 SEHNR and CDR2 FQNEAQ (reference sequence). The CDR3 has 15 residues. V lost 5 bases and J lost 7; bases outside the gene matches: 7. DNA for the CDR3: TGTGCCAGCAGCCACGACAGGGGGCCAGGTGAAAAACTGTTTTTT. Translation: CASSHDRGPGEKLFF.

As DNA, the CDR3 is TGTGCCAGCAGAGGACAGGGCGCTAACAATCAGCCCCAGCATTTT. The encoded protein is CASRGQGANNQPQHF. The rearrangement uses TRBV6-5 and TRBJ1-5, with 8 bases aligning to TRBD1. Trimming took 6 bases from V and 3 from J; bases not matched to a gene: 7. This CDR3 has 15 amino acids. CDR1 is MNHEY and CDR2 is SVGAGI in the germline V gene.

The chain couples TRBV21-1 to TRBJ2-3; the tabulated D call, TRBD2, remains unverified against the DNA. TRBV21-1 is noted as a pseudogene. The CDR3 extends over 20 amino acids. CDR3 sequence: CASSKAASGGAAYRWDTQYF. The CDR3, as DNA: TGTGCCAGCAGCAAAGCGGCTAGCGGGGGGGCCGCTTACCGGTGGGATACGCAGTATTTT.

The genes are TRBV3-1 (or the pseudogene TRBV3-2) and TRBJ1-1, with a weak D call TRBD1 (6 bases). V shed 1 base and J shed 0 bases, with 6 bases lying between them. The CDR3 loop spans 14 amino acids. Germline V gene data show CDR1 as LGHDT and CDR2 as YNNKEL (reference sequence). The CDR3 loop reads CASSQAGVNTEAFF. The CDR3 coding sequence is TGTGCCAGCAGCCAAGCAGGGGTGAACACTGAAGCTTTCTTT.

The rearrangement joins TRBV4-1 to TRBJ1-1; tentative D call: TRBD1 (6 bases). Germline V CDR1 and CDR2: MGHRA, YSYEKL. V was clipped by 4 bases and J by 3 bases, with 21 bases between them. The CDR3 extends over 17 amino acids. The CDR3 bases are TGCGCCAGCAGCCTGGGGACCACCAGGGGTCTGTACACTGAAGCTTTCTTT. Translation gives CASSLGTTRGLYTEAFF.

The chain links TRBV7-8 to TRBJ2-2; a possible D gene is TRBD2 (7 bases). The germline V gene encodes CDR1 SGHVS and CDR2 FQNEAQ. The CDR3 totals 13 residues. Trimming took off 3 bases at V and 8 bases at J, with 10 bases between the two ends. The CDR3 region is CASSLGGAGELFF. In DNA, the CDR3 is TGTGCCAGCAGCTTGGGGGGGGCGGGGGAGCTGTTTTTT.

In nucleotides, the CDR3 is TGTGCCAGCAGCCCTGGACAGGGACATAACTATGGCTACACCTTC. Translating gives CASSPGQGHNYGYTF. The rearrangement links TRBV7-9 to TRBJ1-2, with 8 nucleotides matching TRBD1. Unmatched junction bases numbered 6, after V lost 5 bases and J lost 1 base. The CDR3 runs 15 residues. Looked up from germline, CDR1 is SEHNR and CDR2 is FQNEAQ (reference sequence).

The V call is TRBV7-2, the J call TRBJ2-2; 13 bases are shared with TRBD2. Germline CDR1 SGHTA, CDR2 FQGNSA. With V trimmed by 2 bases and J by 6 bases, 3 bases remained unmatched. CDR3 length: 16 amino acids. Here the CDR3 DNA reads TGTGCCAGCAGCTTACAACTAGCGGGGGGGCCCGGGGAGCTGTTTTTT. This encodes CASSLQLAGGPGELFF.

The chain is built from TRBV7-2 and TRBJ1-1; possibly TRBD1 for D (6 bases). This CDR3 is 16 amino acids long. Trimming removed 6 bases at V and 2 bases at J, with 19 bases between. Looked up from germline, CDR1 is SGHTA and CDR2 is FQGNSA. The chain's CDR3 is CASRPPSRTANTEAFF. The CDR3 nucleotides read TGTGCCAGCAGGCCTCCGTCCCGGACAGCAAACACTGAAGCTTTCTTT.